A single sample gave rise to the 17 T cell receptor beta chains below, sequenced in a study of T cells in Graves' hyperthyroidism and ophthalmopathy (dated by TCRdb to about 2019). Libraries were prepared through multiplex PCR. Sequencing relied on an Illumina HiSeq 2000. The TCR beta CDR3 regions were amplified from the RNA transcripts. The first round of RT-PCR for the TCR CDR3 was performed with the HTBI primer set and the Qiagen OneStep RT-PCR kit. TCRdb ran its own pipeline on the public reads, namely fastp trimming at Q25 and MiXCR clone calling, and kept in-frame beta chains. Rows matching on CDR3 protein sequence are summarized as one entry with the most common DNA and genes. The sample profile shows around 600,000 distinct CDR3 sequences; approximately 14% of them were found once. Roughly 7% of the sample goes to the ten largest clones. The material sequenced was blood. These receptors were obtained from a woman aged 18-29 years with Graves' ophthalmopathy.

This clonotype occurred a few times. The chain employs TRBV20-1 and TRBJ2-7, with D possibly TRBD2 on 6 matching bases. Germline V gene data show CDR1 as DFQATT and CDR2 as SNEGSKA (reference sequence). CDR3 length: 12 amino acids. The V gene lost 4 bases and the J gene lost 5 bases, with 12 bases spanning the gap. CDR3 coding DNA: TGCAGTGCTAAACGGGAGATGGACGAGCAGTACTTC. Protein product: CSAKREMDEQYF.

This chain joins TRBV4-1 and TRBJ1-2, with D possibly being TRBD1 (6 bases). The germline V gene encodes CDR1 MGHRA and CDR2 YSYEKL. V gave up 2 bases and J gave up 6 bases, with 22 bases separating them. There are 17 residues in the CDR3. The chain's CDR3 is CASSQPILGGRTDGYTF. CDR3 in DNA: TGCGCCAGCAGCCAACCCATTCTTGGGGGGCGCACCGATGGCTACACCTTC.

This clonotype has a count of ten or more. The V gene is TRBV3-1, the J gene TRBJ2-3; tentatively, D is TRBD2 (5 bases). The germline V and J ends were trimmed by 1 base and 2 bases, with 16 bases remaining between them. The CDR3 length is 17 residues. Germline values: CDR1 LGHDT, CDR2 YNNKEL (reference sequence). The CDR3 sequence: CASSQGPPSRPTDTQYF. Written as DNA, the CDR3 is TGTGCCAGCAGCCAAGGTCCCCCTAGCAGACCCACAGATACGCAGTATTTT.

This clonotype was detected many times. This rearrangement joins TRBV9 to TRBJ2-1; 10 bases map to TRBD2. Germline CDR1 is SGDLS and CDR2 is YYNGEE. This CDR3 region has 15 residues. Trimming cost V 1 base and J 4 bases; bases outside gene matches: 2. Here the CDR3 reads CASSVSSGGYNEQFF. As DNA, the CDR3 is TGTGCCAGCAGCGTATCTAGCGGGGGATACAATGAGCAGTTCTTC.

A few counts support this clonotype. This rearrangement joins TRBV19 to TRBJ1-5; 7 nucleotides agree with TRBD1. This CDR3 has 14 residues. Trimming at V came to 3 bases and at J to 4 bases, leaving 3 bases not matched to a gene. Germline loops: CDR1 LNHDA, CDR2 SQIVND (reference sequence). In nucleotides, the CDR3 is TGTGCCAGTAGTATGGGACAGCAGAATCAGCCCCAGCATTTT. Translated: CASSMGQQNQPQHF.

This clonotype was found many times. This sequence joins TRBV6-1 and TRBJ2-3, with TRBD1 matching 9 bases. The CDR3 contains 17 residues. CDR1 is MNHNS and CDR2 is SASEGT in the germline V gene. Trimming cost V 6 bases and J 2 bases; bases outside gene matches: 12. In DNA, the CDR3 is TGTGCCAGCAGCCGATTCGGGGACAGGGAGCCCACAGATACGCAGTATTTT. Protein sequence: CASSRFGDREPTDTQYF.

This clonotype was observed at least ten times. This chain links TRBV9 with TRBJ2-1; D ambiguous. The CDR3 has 12 amino acids. V was clipped by 0 bases and J by 5 bases, with 3 bases between them. CDR1 is SGDLS, CDR2 YYNGEE, per germline. The CDR3 region is CASSVGNNEQFF. The CDR3 DNA is TGTGCCAGCAGCGTAGGGAACAATGAGCAGTTCTTC.

This clonotype was observed many times. This rearrangement joins TRBV2 to TRBJ2-1; D possibly corresponds to TRBD2 (6 bases). The V end was cut by 7 bases, the J end by 2 bases, with 15 bases between. CDR3 size: 15 residues. The germline V gene encodes CDR1 SNHLY and CDR2 FYNNEI. In DNA, the CDR3 is TGTGCCAGCACCCTCCTAGCGCCTGCCTACAATGAGCAGTTCTTC. This encodes CASTLLAPAYNEQFF.

In this sample, this clonotype turned up many times. This rearrangement joins TRBV25-1 to TRBJ2-5; D possibly corresponds to TRBD2 (5 bases). CDR1 is MGHDK and CDR2 is SYGVNS in the germline V gene. The CDR3 is 14 amino acids. V shed 2 bases and J shed 1 base, with 8 bases lying between them. As DNA, the CDR3 is TGTGCCAGCAGTGAAATAGGGAGCCAAGAGACCCAGTACTTC. This gives the protein CASSEIGSQETQYF. The entire variable domain, with the rest obtained from reference TRBV25-1 and TRBJ2-5, is as follows: EADIYQTPRYLVIGTGKKITLECSQTMGHDKMYWYQQDPGMELHLIHYSYGVNSTEKGDLSSESTVSRIRTEHFPLTLESARPSHTSQYLCASSEIGSQETQYFGPGTRLLVL.

On this clonotype itself: A single base separates this from a much larger clone, so it may be a read error. V and J are TRBV29-1 and TRBJ1-1, with D maybe TRBD1 (5 bases). Looked up from germline, CDR1 is SQVTM and CDR2 is ANQGSEA. CDR3 length equals 12 residues. CDR3 amino acids: CNGGGLNTEAFF. As DNA, the CDR3 is TGCAACGGGGGAGGGCTGAACACTGAAGCTTTCTTT.

At least ten counts were recorded for this clonotype. The chain couples TRBV30 to TRBJ2-7; D call uncertain. V was pared by 3 bases and J by 2 bases, with 14 bases between. The CDR3 consists of 14 residues. Per the germline V gene, CDR1 is GTSNPN and CDR2 is SVGIG (reference sequence). The CDR3 sequence is CAWRRQRLTYEQYF. Here the CDR3 DNA reads TGTGCCTGGAGGAGGCAGCGATTAACCTACGAGCAGTACTTC.

The CDR3, as DNA: TGTGCCATCTCCCTAGGCTCATACACAGATACGCAGTATTTT. Amino acid sequence: CAISLGSYTDTQYF. The chain recombines TRBV10-3 with TRBJ2-3; no reliable D call. The germline V and J ends were trimmed by 8 bases and 2 bases, with 14 bases remaining between them. CDR3 length: 14 residues. Germline assignment: CDR1 ENHRY and CDR2 SYGVKD.

This chain uses TRBV2 with TRBJ2-7; 11 bases agree with TRBD1. The germline V gene encodes CDR1 SNHLY and CDR2 FYNNEI. The CDR3 totals 14 residues. V shed 9 bases, J shed 6 bases, and the junction held 10 bases outside the gene matches. The CDR3 spells CASLSGTGGGEQYF. CDR3 nucleotide sequence: TGTGCCAGTCTGTCCGGGACAGGGGGGGGCGAGCAGTACTTC. The full variable domain, in which reference TRBV2 and TRBJ2-7 provide the parts outside the CDR3, is EPEVTQTPSHQVTQMGQEVILRCVPISNHLYFYWYRQILGQKVEFLVSFYNNEISEKSEIFDDQFSVERPDGSNFTLKIRSTKLEDSAMYFCASLSGTGGGEQYFGPGTRLTVT.

This clonotype was seen ten or more times. The chain uses TRBV24-1 and TRBJ2-7; 8 bases are a match to TRBD1. After removal of 0 bases from V and 6 bases from J, the junction contained 9 bases not matched to a gene. In germline, CDR1 is KGHDR, CDR2 SFDVKD. The CDR3 runs to 16 residues. CDR3 coding DNA: TGTGCCACCAGTGATTTGCAACGGACAGGGTATCGCGAGCAGTACTTC. Its translation is CATSDLQRTGYREQYF.

This clonotype turned up a few times. The chain couples TRBV5-6 to TRBJ2-1; maybe TRBD2 (6 bases). The germline gives CDR1 SGHDT, CDR2 YYEEEE. V lost 0 bases and J 6 bases, leaving 16 bases between the germline ends. The CDR3 runs to 16 residues. The CDR3: CASSLALALSGNEQFF. The CDR3 nucleotides read TGTGCCAGCAGCTTGGCCCTAGCGCTTTCTGGCAATGAGCAGTTCTTC.

This clonotype was seen repeatedly, ten times or more. J is TRBJ2-7 and V is TRBV30, with a tentative D call TRBD2 (5 bases). This CDR3 has 12 amino acids. CDR1 is GTSNPN, CDR2 SVGIG, per germline (reference sequence). The V end was cut by 0 bases, the J end by 2 bases, with 5 bases between. DNA of the CDR3: TGTGCCTGGAGTGTCGGGGCCTACGAGCAGTACTTC. Its translation: CAWSVGAYEQYF.

This clonotype was found many times. The chain employs TRBV20-1 and TRBJ1-2; 7 bases align to TRBD1. The length of the CDR3 is 13 residues. CDR1 DFQATT and CDR2 SNEGSKA come from the germline V gene (reference sequence). The V segment lost 1 base and the J segment 8 bases; nucleotides outside the gene matches: 7. CDR3 residues: CSARAQGTYGYTF. The CDR3 coding sequence is TGCAGTGCTAGAGCACAGGGGACATACGGCTACACCTTC.